These 6 T cell receptor beta chains were all obtained from the same sample, sequenced in a study of T cell responses to AZD1222 COVID-19 vaccine. Sequenced by immunoSEQ multiplex PCR; TCRdb stores in-frame clones only, minus some. The table lists 70,000 or so clones, 70% to 90% of them singletons. The material was peripheral blood, obtained on day 0 of AZD1222 vaccination. The receptor source for this set is an adult in good health.

The chain joins TRBV29-1 to TRBJ2-3; TRBD2 agrees at 11 bases. The V gene end was trimmed by 2 bases and the J gene end by 4 bases; junction bases not matched to a gene: 2. Per germline, CDR1 SQVTM and CDR2 ANQGSEA. The CDR3 length is 14 residues. Here the CDR3 DNA reads TGCAGCGTTGAAATAGCGGGAGGGCCAGATACGCAGTATTTT. Protein sequence: CSVEIAGGPDTQYF.

The chain joins TRBV5-6 to TRBJ2-3, with 9 bases identical to TRBD1. Per the germline V gene, CDR1 is SGHDT and CDR2 is YYEEEE. The CDR3 is made up of 16 amino acids. V shed 4 bases and J 6 bases; nucleotides not matched to a gene: 12. The CDR3 DNA sequence: TGTGCCAGCAGCCCCGGGACAGGGCTTTTTGGGGATACGCAGTATTTT. It specifies CASSPGTGLFGDTQYF. The full variable domain, its missing parts supplied by reference TRBV5-6 and TRBJ2-3, is DAGVTQSPTHLIKTRGQQVTLRCSPKSGHDTVSWYQQALGQGPQFIFQYYEEEERQRGNFPDRFSGHQFPNYSSELNVNALLLGDSALYLCASSPGTGLFGDTQYFGPGTRLTVL.

In this sample, this clone turned up once. This chain joins TRBV28 and TRBJ1-2, with TRBD1 as a possible D gene (5 bases). This CDR3 spans 16 amino acids. Germline V gene data show CDR1 as MDHEN and CDR2 as SYDVKM. Trimming took 3 bases from V and 4 from J, leaving 18 bases between them. CDR3 DNA sequence: TGTGCCAGCAGTTTCCCCTTTTGGGGGGTAGTCTATGGCTACACCTTC. Translation: CASSFPFWGVVYGYTF.

The chain joins TRBV4-3 to TRBJ1-1; the match to TRBD1 covers 7 bases. Germline-derived CDR1 and CDR2 are LGHNA and YSLEER. V was clipped by 0 bases and J by 4 bases; unmatched bases: 5. The CDR3 contains 15 residues. The CDR3, as DNA: TGCGCCAGCAGCCAAGACAGGGGGGGTACCACTGAAGCTTTCTTT. It specifies CASSQDRGGTTEAFF.

This rearrangement joins TRBV19 to TRBJ1-4, with TRBD1 matching over 9 bases. V trimming: 5 bases; J trimming: 5 bases; junction bases outside the gene matches: 3. The germline V gene encodes CDR1 LNHDA and CDR2 SQIVND (reference sequence). CDR3 length: 14 residues. The CDR3 DNA follows: TGTGCCAGTAGTGCGACAGGGGGAAATGAAAAACTGTTTTTT. It translates to CASSATGGNEKLFF.

Only one count was recorded for this clone. This chain joins TRBV7-2 and TRBJ2-1; the D is unclear. The CDR3 loop spans 13 amino acids. Germline CDR1 SGHTA, CDR2 FQGNSA. V lost 4 bases, J lost 7 bases, and 11 bases lay in between. The CDR3 sequence is CASSSPYGNEQFF. The CDR3 DNA follows: TGTGCCAGCAGCTCACCCTATGGGAATGAGCAGTTCTTC.